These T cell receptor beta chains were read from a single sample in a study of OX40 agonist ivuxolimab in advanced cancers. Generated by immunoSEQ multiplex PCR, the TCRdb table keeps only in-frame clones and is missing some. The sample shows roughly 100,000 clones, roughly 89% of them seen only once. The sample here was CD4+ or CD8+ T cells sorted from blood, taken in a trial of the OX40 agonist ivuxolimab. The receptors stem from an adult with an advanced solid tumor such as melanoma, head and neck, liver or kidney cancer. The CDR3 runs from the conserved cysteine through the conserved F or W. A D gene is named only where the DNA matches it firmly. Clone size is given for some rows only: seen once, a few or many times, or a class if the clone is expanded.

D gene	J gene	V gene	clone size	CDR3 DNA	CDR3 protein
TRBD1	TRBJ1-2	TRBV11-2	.	TGTGCCAGCAGCTGGGACAGGGCTGGCTACACCTTC	CASSWDRAGYTF
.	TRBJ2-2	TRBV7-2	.	TGTGCCAGCAGCACCACGGGTGCAGGGCTAAACACCGGGGAGCTGTTTTTT	CASSTTGAGLNTGELFF
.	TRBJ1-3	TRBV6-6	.	TGTGCCAGCAGTTACGATGACTCTGGAAACACCATATATTTT	CASSYDDSGNTIYF
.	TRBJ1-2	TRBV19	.	TGTGCCAGTACCCCAGACGGGGCCGGGCGGTATGGCTACACCTTC	CASTPDGAGRYGYTF
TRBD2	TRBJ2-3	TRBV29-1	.	TGCAGCGCAGGAGGCGGATTAGCGGGGGGGCGAGATACGCAGTATTTT	CSAGGGLAGGRDTQYF
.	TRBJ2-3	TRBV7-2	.	TGTGCCAGCAACTCAGGGTCAGATACGCAGTATTTT	CASNSGSDTQYF
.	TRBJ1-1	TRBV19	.	TGTGCCAGTAAGTGGGGGTCGAACACTGAAGCTTTCTTT	CASKWGSNTEAFF
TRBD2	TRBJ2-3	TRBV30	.	TGTGCCTGGAGTAAGGTAGCGGGGGCAGATACGCAGTATTTT	CAWSKVAGADTQYF
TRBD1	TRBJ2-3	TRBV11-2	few	TGTGCCAGCAGCTTGGGACAGGCCAGCACAGATACGCAGTATTTT	CASSLGQASTDTQYF
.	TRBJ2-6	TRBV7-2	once	TGTGCCAGCAGCTTTAAGAACTGGGGAATCGCTGGGGCCAACGTCCTGACTTTC	CASSFKNWGIAGANVLTF
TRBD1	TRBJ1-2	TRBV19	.	TGTGCCAGTACCGTGGAGGGGGCTTACTATGGCTACACCTTC	CASTVEGAYYGYTF
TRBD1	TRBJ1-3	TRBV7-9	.	TGTGCCACCAGGACGGACAGGGAGCTCTCTGGAAACACCATATATTTT	CATRTDRELSGNTIYF
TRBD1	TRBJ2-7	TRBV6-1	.	TGTGCCAGCAGTGCCGCCGTATTCCCCGGGACAGGGGGAAAAAGGCAGTACTTC	CASSAAVFPGTGGKRQYF
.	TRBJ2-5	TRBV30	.	TGTGCCTGGGCTCAGGGCTCGGAGACCCAGTACTTC	CAWAQGSETQYF
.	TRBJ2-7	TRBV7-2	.	TGTGCCAGCAGCTTAGACCGGAGCTCCTACGAGCAGTACTTC	CASSLDRSSYEQYF
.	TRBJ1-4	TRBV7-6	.	TGTGCCAGCAGCCCCTTCTTGGGTACAACTAATGAAAAACTGTTTTTT	CASSPFLGTTNEKLFF
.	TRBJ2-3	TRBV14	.	TGTGCCAGCAGCCAAGATCCAGCAGATACGCAGTATTTT	CASSQDPADTQYF
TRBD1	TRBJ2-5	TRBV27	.	TGTGCCAGCAGATCGGACAGGGTTTCGACCCAGTACTTC	CASRSDRVSTQYF
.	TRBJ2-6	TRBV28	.	TGTGCCAGCAACCGATCCGGAACTGGGGCCAACGTCCTGACTTTC	CASNRSGTGANVLTF
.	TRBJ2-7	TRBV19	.	TGTGCCAGTAGTGACTCCGAAACGCGCTCCTACGAGCAGTACTTC	CASSDSETRSYEQYF
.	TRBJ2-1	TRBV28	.	TGTGCCAGCAGTGGTGTTGGGGGGACGACGAGGAATGAGCAGTTCTTC	CASSGVGGTTRNEQFF
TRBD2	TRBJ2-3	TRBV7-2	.	TGTGCCAGCAGCCTATCCCTAGCGGGGGGGCCAACCCCGCAGTATTTT	CASSLSLAGGPTPQYF
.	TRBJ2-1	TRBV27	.	TGTGCCAGCAGTTTGGGCCCGAATGAGCAGTTCTTC	CASSLGPNEQFF
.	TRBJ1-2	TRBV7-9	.	TGTGCCAGCAGCTACTATTCTGGAACTGGCTACACCTTC	CASSYYSGTGYTF
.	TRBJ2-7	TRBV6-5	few	TGTGCCAGCACCGGGGTCATAGCGAACTACGAGCAGTACTTC	CASTGVIANYEQYF
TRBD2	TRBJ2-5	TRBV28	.	TGTGCCAGCAGTCCACCTAGGGGACTAGCAGTATCAGAGACCCAGTACTTC	CASSPPRGLAVSETQYF
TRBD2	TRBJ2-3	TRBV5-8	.	TGTGCCAGCACTTCGGGACTAAGAGGTTTAACAGATACGCAGTATTTT	CASTSGLRGLTDTQYF
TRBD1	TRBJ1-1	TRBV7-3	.	TGTGCCAGCAGCCACGACAGGGGGTATGAAGCTTTCTTT	CASSHDRGYEAFF
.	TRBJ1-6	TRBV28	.	TGTGCCAGCAAGAGGACAGCGATTTCACCCCTCCACTTT	CASKRTAISPLHF
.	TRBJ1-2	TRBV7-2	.	TGTGCCAGCAGGGGGGATGGCTACACCTTC	CASRGDGYTF
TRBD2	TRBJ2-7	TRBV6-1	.	TGTGCCAGCAGTGAGCGGGCATGGGGGGGACTCTACGAGCAGTACTTC	CASSERAWGGLYEQYF
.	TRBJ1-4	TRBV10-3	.	TGTGCCATCGCGGAGTATAATGAAAAACTGTTTTTT	CAIAEYNEKLFF
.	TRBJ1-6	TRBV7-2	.	TGTGCCAGCAGCTTAAGGACAGACTCACCCCTCCACTTT	CASSLRTDSPLHF
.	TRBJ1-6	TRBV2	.	TGTGCCTCGACCAGAGACGATAATTCACCCCTCCACTTT	CASTRDDNSPLHF
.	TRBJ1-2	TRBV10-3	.	TGTGCCATCAGCCCCACAGGACCCAAGGATGGCTACACCTTC	CAISPTGPKDGYTF
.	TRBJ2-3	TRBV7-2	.	TGTGCCAGCAGCCCAGACCTCGCCACAGATACGCAGTATTTT	CASSPDLATDTQYF
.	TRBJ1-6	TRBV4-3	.	TGCGCCAGCAGCCTGGGCGTGGATTCACCCCTCCACTTT	CASSLGVDSPLHF
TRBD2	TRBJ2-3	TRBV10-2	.	TGCGCCAGCAGTGAAAGGACTAGCAGAATGGGAGATACGCAGTATTTT	CASSERTSRMGDTQYF
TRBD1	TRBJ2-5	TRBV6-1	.	TGTGCCAGCAGTGAGACAGGGGGAAAAGAGACCCAGTACTTC	CASSETGGKETQYF
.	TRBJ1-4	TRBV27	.	TGTGCCAGCAGCCGCGCAGGTGAAGAAAAACTGTTTTTT	CASSRAGEEKLFF
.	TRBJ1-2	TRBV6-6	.	TGTGCCAGCAGTGAGGAGGGGGTTGGAGGCTACACCTTC	CASSEEGVGGYTF
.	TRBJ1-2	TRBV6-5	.	TGTGCCAGCAGCCCCCGTCAAGGCTATGGCTACACCTTC	CASSPRQGYGYTF
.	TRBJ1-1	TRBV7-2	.	TGTGCCAGCAGCCCATGGCAGGGGCGATATGGCACTGAAGCTTTCTTT	CASSPWQGRYGTEAFF
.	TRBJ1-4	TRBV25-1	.	TGTGCCAGCAGTTACTCGACAGGTGTTAATGAAAAACTGTTTTTT	CASSYSTGVNEKLFF
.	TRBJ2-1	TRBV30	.	TGTGCCTGGAGTGTTCCGGGACTGCGGGCATACAATGAGCAGTTCTTC	CAWSVPGLRAYNEQFF
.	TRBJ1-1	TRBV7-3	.	TGTGCCAGCAGCATTCCAGGGGATACTGAAGCTTTCTTT	CASSIPGDTEAFF
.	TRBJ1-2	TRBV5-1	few	TGCGCCAGCAGCATACAGGGAGGCTATGGCTACACCTTC	CASSIQGGYGYTF
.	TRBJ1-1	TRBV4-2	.	TGTGCCAGCAGCCGGGACGGGAACACTGAAGCTTTCTTT	CASSRDGNTEAFF
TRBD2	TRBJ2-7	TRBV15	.	TGTGCCACCCTAGCGGGGTTAATATCGGAGCAGTACTTC	CATLAGLISEQYF
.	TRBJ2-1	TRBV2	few	TGTGCCAGCAGATGGGGGGACAATGAGCAGTTCTTC	CASRWGDNEQFF
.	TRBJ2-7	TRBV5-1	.	TGCGCCAGCAGCTTGGCGACGGGGGTAAGGGCCGAGCAGTACTTC	CASSLATGVRAEQYF
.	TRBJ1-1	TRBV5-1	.	TGCGCCAGCAGCTTGAGCAGATCAATGAACACTGAAGCTTTCTTT	CASSLSRSMNTEAFF